The entry that follows covers one T cell receptor beta chain sequence. Its antigen is currently unknown. This CDR3 is also generated by other DNA sequences in the sample. Sequenced by immunoSEQ multiplex PCR; TCRdb stores in-frame clones only, minus some. The sample contains some 2.1 million clones, roughly 94% of which appear only once. Trimming cost V 0 bases and J 1 base; bases outside gene matches: 4. The CDR3 is 15 residues long. Germline values: CDR1 SGDLS, CDR2 YYNGEE. It was CD45RO-negative cells, positively selected for CCR7, that made up naive CD8 cells, with terminally differentiated effector memory CD45RA+ cells excluded. These data originate in a study of shared clonotypes between healthy human individuals. Looking at the study overall: Plates per donor: three CD4 naive, three CD4 memory, two CD8 naive, one CD8 memory. Study-wide points: All-four-donor shared clonotypes had higher generation probabilities than non-shared clonotypes did. It was expected that sequencing depth would affect clonotype sharing among donors.

This sequence joins TRBV9 and TRBJ2-7; 7 nucleotides agree with TRBD1. This TCR derives from a man aged 18 to 29 in good health. The specimen sequenced was naive CD8+ T cells sorted from blood. The DNA for the CDR3 is TGTGCCAGCAGCGTAGTGGCAGGGGGTTCCTACGAGCAGTACTTC. It translates to CASSVVAGGSYEQYF.